This T cell receptor beta chain came from a study of T cell responses to AZD1222 COVID-19 vaccine listed by TCRdb under 2021. Background for the entire study: AZD1222 recipients whose second dose came at about 4 weeks and those whose second dose came at about 12 weeks were combined into one group, since spike-specific TCR depth and breadth did not differ between the two schedules. A total of under 250 trial participants underwent TCR sequencing, of whom under 220 had received two doses of AZD1222 and 26 had received two doses of the MenACWY control vaccine. Trial participants were enrolled by age into 18-55, 56-69 and 70-plus year subgroups, with around 140, 26 and 57 TCR-sequenced participants respectively.

The CDR3 starts with the cysteine, ends with the phenylalanine, and has 16 residues. Just CDR3 DNA is preserved here, 48 bases in frame from base 1. Via the germline V gene, CDR1 is MDHEN and CDR2 SYDVKM. Here V drops 4 bases and J drops 7 bases, and the junction holds 10 bases not matched to any gene. On this clone itself: Its antigen is currently not known. Base-call qualities are not available, and no considerably larger clone is one nucleotide away.

In the paper's terms, the time point label means: baseline before first vaccination. Samples from vaccinated people were obtained from the UK trials COV001 and COV002, which included a single-blind randomized controlled phase 2/3 trial of AZD1222 (ChAdOx1 nCoV-19) in healthy adults. For TCRbeta chain sequencing, PBMC samples from trial participants were taken at day 0 and at day 28 after the second dose. What the authors observed across the whole study: A significant rise in spike-specific TCR breadth and depth was observed after two AZD1222 doses relative to day 0 and relative to MenACWY recipients. Because no day 14 peak-response samples were available, the repertoires could be characterized only after the peak T cell response. Vaccine-associated CD4 TCRs spanned the whole spike protein, with dominant responses in regions 160-218 and 743-854. Nearly half of unique spike-specific TCRs reportedly recognized epitopes outside regions mutated in the B.1.351 and B.1.1.7 variants. Participants were mostly white British, with more females than males. The authors suggested clonal diversity may have been underestimated. Only five or six AZD1222 recipients were SARS-CoV-2 seropositive at baseline, limiting conclusions about previously exposed vaccinees. In the small 56-69-year group, the increase in depth fell short of significance, most likely because of low power.

The CDR3 regions of human TCRbeta chains were analyzed by immunosequencing. In the original analysis: Repertoire TCRs were checked for matches against a reference library of SARS-CoV-2-specific TCRs that had been generated using the MIRA antigen-specificity platform. Breadth meant the fraction of unique TCRs that were SARS-CoV-2-associated, whereas depth meant the fraction of total T cells that were SARS-CoV-2-associated. Using the MIRA data, every spike-specific TCR was mapped to the spike region that the TCR reacted to and assigned to either a CD4 or a CD8 class. Log10-transformed breadth and depth values were compared by one-way ANOVA with Sidak's multiple comparisons tests. TCRdb retrieved this table from immuneACCESS and kept in-frame rearrangements only. Not all clones are present; in checked studies, unresolved V genes account for under half, and no reason is known for the remainder. V and J calls and clone size are copied from that table; D and trimming were computed from the DNA. The sample table shows under 200,000 clones, and 90% are seen once. The biggest ten clones account for 1.5% of the sample.

The chain employs TRBV28 and TRBJ1-6; the junction holds 7 bases that match TRBD1. Sequences were derived from peripheral blood, sampled on day 0 of AZD1222 vaccination. This clonotype was sampled from an adult in good health. The nucleotide sequence is TGTGCCAGCAGTTCCCGGGACAGTCATCGGAATTCACCCCTCCACTTT. Translation gives CASSSRDSHRNSPLHF.